The clone carrying this T cell receptor beta chain showed up many times. The junction departs from the called germline gene at one end, perhaps through a read error. The data were obtained in a study of identical twins' blood T cells. CDR1 is MNHEY, CDR2 SMNVEV, per germline (reference sequence). The length of the CDR3 is 14 residues. Each CDR3 protein gets one entry after TCRdb re-called the 5' RACE reads with MiXCR. The table shows 350,000 to 400,000 distinct CDR3 sequences, with roughly 28% occurring only once. This sequence joins TRBV27 and TRBJ2-1; 7 bases are shared with TRBD2. The sequence was obtained from a woman aged 18 to 49 in good health. Sequencing was performed on PBMCs. The CDR3 DNA reads as TGCACCAGCAGTTTTGGCGGGAGAGGTTATGAGCAGTTCTTC. As protein: CTSSFGGRGYEQFF.